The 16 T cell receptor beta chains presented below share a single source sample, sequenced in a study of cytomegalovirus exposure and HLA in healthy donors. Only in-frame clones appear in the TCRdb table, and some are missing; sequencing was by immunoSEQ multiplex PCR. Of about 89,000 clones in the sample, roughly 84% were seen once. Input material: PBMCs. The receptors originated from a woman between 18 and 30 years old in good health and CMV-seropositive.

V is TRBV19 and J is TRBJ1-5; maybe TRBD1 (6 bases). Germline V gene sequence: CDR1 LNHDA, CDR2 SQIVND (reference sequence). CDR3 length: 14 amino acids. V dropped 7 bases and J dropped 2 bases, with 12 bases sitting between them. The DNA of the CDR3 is TGTGCCAGTAAGGGGGAAGGTCGCAATCAGCCCCAGCATTTT. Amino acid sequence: CASKGEGRNQPQHF.

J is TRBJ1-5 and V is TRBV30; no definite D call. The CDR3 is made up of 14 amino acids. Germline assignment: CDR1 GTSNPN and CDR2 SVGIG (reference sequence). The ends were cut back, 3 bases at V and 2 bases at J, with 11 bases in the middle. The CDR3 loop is CAWSDFSGNQPQHF. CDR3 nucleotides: TGTGCCTGGAGCGACTTTTCGGGCAATCAGCCCCAGCATTTT.

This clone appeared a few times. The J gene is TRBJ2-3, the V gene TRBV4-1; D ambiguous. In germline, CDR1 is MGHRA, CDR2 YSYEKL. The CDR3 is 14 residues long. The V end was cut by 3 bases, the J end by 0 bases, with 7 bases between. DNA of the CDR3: TGCGCCAGCAGCCATGGCGGTAGCACAGATACGCAGTATTTT. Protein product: CASSHGGSTDTQYF.

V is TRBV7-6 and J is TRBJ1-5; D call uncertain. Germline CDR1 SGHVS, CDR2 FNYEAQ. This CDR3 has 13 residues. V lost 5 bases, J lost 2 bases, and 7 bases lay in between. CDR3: CASSRGGNQPQHF. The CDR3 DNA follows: TGTGCCAGCAGCCGCGGGGGCAATCAGCCCCAGCATTTT.

The CDR3: CASSLWFSGGAEDTQYF. The CDR3 DNA sequence: TGTGCCAGCAGTTTATGGTTTAGCGGGGGAGCGGAGGATACGCAGTATTTT. The J gene is TRBJ2-3, the V gene TRBV27; 9 bases map to TRBD2. Germline CDR1 MNHEY, CDR2 SMNVEV (reference sequence). The V gene end was trimmed by 1 base and the J gene end by 6 bases; junction bases not matched to a gene: 11. This CDR3 is 17 amino acids long.

CDR3 bases: TGTGCCAGCAGTACCCACAGGGGGCGGACAGATACGCAGTATTTT. It is translated as CASSTHRGRTDTQYF. The rearrangement joins TRBV27 to TRBJ2-3; 9 nucleotides match TRBD1. V dropped 5 bases and J dropped 3; count of bases not matched to a gene: 6. This CDR3 region has 15 residues. In germline, CDR1 is MNHEY, CDR2 SMNVEV (reference sequence).

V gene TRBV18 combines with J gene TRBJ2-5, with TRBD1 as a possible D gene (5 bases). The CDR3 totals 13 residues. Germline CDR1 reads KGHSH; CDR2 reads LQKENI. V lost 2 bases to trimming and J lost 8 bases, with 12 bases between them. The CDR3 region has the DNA TGTGCCAGCTCACCAACCGAAGGGGAAACCCAGTACTTC. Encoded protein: CASSPTEGETQYF.

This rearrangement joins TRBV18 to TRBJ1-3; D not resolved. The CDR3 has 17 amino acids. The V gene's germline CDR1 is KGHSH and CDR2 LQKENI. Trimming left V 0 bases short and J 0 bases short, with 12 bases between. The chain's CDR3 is CASSPPALAVSGNTIYF. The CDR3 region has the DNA TGTGCCAGCTCACCACCAGCCCTCGCCGTCTCTGGAAACACCATATATTTT.

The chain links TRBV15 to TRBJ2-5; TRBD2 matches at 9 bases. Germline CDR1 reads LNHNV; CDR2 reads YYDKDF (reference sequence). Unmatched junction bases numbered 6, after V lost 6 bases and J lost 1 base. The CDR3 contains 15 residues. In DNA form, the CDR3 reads TGTGCCACCAGGGGGCGGGGGGGCCTCCAAGAGACCCAGTACTTC. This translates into CATRGRGGLQETQYF.

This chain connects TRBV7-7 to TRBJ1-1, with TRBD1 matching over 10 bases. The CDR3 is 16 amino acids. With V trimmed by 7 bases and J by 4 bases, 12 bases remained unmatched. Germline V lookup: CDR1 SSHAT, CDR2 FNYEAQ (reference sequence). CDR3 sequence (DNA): TGTGCCAGCAACCCTCGACAGGGGGCTCACCGCACTGAAGCTTTCTTT. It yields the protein CASNPRQGAHRTEAFF.

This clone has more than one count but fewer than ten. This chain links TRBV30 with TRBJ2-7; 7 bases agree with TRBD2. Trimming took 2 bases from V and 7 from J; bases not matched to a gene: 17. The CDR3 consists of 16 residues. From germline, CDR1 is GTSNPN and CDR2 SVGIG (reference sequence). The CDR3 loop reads CAWSPSSWGGAREQYF. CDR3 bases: TGTGCCTGGAGTCCCTCCTCGTGGGGGGGTGCGCGGGAGCAGTACTTC.

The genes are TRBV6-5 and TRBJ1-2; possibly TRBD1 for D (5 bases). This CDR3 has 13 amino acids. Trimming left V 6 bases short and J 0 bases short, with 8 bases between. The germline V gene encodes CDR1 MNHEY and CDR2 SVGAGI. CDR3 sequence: CASSDSANYGYTF. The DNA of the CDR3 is TGTGCCAGCAGCGACAGCGCTAACTATGGCTACACCTTC.

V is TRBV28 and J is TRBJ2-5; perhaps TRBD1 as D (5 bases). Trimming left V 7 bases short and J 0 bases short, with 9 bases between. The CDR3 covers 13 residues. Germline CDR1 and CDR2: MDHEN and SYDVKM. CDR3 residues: CASNPGNQETQYF. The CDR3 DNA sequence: TGTGCCAGCAATCCAGGGAACCAAGAGACCCAGTACTTC.

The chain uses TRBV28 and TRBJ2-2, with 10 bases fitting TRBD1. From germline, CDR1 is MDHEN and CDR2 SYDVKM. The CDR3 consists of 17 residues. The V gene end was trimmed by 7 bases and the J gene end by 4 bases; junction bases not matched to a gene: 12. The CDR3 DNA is TGTGCCAGCACCCGTCGCCTAGGACAGGGGGGCACCGGGGAGCTGTTTTTT. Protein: CASTRRLGQGGTGELFF.

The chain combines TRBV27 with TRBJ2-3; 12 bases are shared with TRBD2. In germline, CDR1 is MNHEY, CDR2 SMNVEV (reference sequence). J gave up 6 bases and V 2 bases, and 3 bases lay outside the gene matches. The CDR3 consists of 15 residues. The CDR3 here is CASSLLAGGIDTQYF. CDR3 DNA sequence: TGTGCCAGCAGTTTACTAGCGGGGGGGATTGATACGCAGTATTTT.

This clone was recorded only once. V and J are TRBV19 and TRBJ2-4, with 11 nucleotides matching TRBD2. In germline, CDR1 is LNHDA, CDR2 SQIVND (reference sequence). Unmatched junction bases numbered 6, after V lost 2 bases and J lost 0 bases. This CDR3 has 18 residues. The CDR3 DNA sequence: TGTGCCAGTAGTATAATACTAGCGGGGGACGTAGCCAAAAACATTCAGTACTTC. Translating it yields CASSIILAGDVAKNIQYF.